Listed below are T cell receptor beta chains from one sample, sequenced in a study of radiotherapy plus CTLA-4 blockade in lung cancer. The assay was immunoSEQ multiplex PCR, and TCRdb's table has in-frame clones only and misses some. The data hold roughly 110,000 clones, with approximately 81% observed a single time. The sample was peripheral blood, taken from a patient treated with radiotherapy plus ipilimumab. These receptors were obtained from a human donor with non-small cell lung cancer that progressed on radiotherapy plus ipilimumab. Some clones in this sample may be carry-over from other donors' samples. Each CDR3 is given with its conserved first and last residue. The D gene is left open where the match is weak. Not every row has a clone size; where given, it reads once, few, many or a size class.

len: 14; d_gene: .; abundance: .; v_gene: TRBV19; j_gene: TRBJ2-6; CDR3nt: TGTGCCAGTAGTATAGATACTGGGGCCAACGTCCTGACTTTC; CDR3aa: CASSIDTGANVLTF
len: 12; d_gene: .; abundance: .; v_gene: TRBV5-1; j_gene: TRBJ2-3; CDR3nt: TGCGCCAGCAGCTTGATCCTAGATACGCAGTATTTT; CDR3aa: CASSLILDTQYF
len: 17; d_gene: TRBD2; abundance: .; v_gene: TRBV5-1; j_gene: TRBJ2-3; CDR3nt: TGCGCCAGCAGCTTGGGAGGTAGCGGGGCCCCCTCAGATACGCAGTATTTT; CDR3aa: CASSLGGSGAPSDTQYF
len: 15; d_gene: .; abundance: .; v_gene: TRBV11-2; j_gene: TRBJ1-4; CDR3nt: TGTGCCAGCAGTGCCTGGACGGGCAGTGAGGAAAAACTGTTTTTT; CDR3aa: CASSAWTGSEEKLFF
len: 18; d_gene: .; abundance: .; v_gene: TRBV4-3; j_gene: TRBJ1-6; CDR3nt: TGCGCCAGCAGCCAAGATTGGGGCACCCTTAGGGAGAATTCACCCCTCCACTTT; CDR3aa: CASSQDWGTLRENSPLHF
len: 16; d_gene: .; abundance: .; v_gene: TRBV7-8; j_gene: TRBJ1-2; CDR3nt: TGTGCCAGCAGCTTAGCGCTCGCAGGGAAGGGTTATGGCTACACCTTC; CDR3aa: CASSLALAGKGYGYTF
len: 15; d_gene: TRBD1; abundance: .; v_gene: TRBV2; j_gene: TRBJ1-2; CDR3nt: TGTGCCAGCAGTGAAATAACAGGGGGCTTCTATGGCTACACCTTC; CDR3aa: CASSEITGGFYGYTF
len: 15; d_gene: TRBD1; abundance: once; v_gene: TRBV5-6; j_gene: TRBJ1-1; CDR3nt: TGTGCCAGCAGCTTGGGGGACAGGGGTTACGCTGAAGCTTTCTTT; CDR3aa: CASSLGDRGYAEAFF
len: 13; d_gene: .; abundance: .; v_gene: TRBV18; j_gene: TRBJ2-5; CDR3nt: TGTGCCAGCTCTTCGAGGCAGGGAGAGACCCAGTACTTC; CDR3aa: CASSSRQGETQYF
len: 13; d_gene: TRBD2; abundance: .; v_gene: TRBV19; j_gene: TRBJ2-2; CDR3nt: TGTGCCGAAGGCCTAGCGGGGGGCCCGGAGCTGTTTTTT; CDR3aa: CAEGLAGGPELFF
len: 15; d_gene: .; abundance: .; v_gene: TRBV7-2; j_gene: TRBJ2-1; CDR3nt: TGTGCCAGCAGCTTGGACGGGGACCCCTACAATGAGCAGTTCTTC; CDR3aa: CASSLDGDPYNEQFF
len: 15; d_gene: .; abundance: .; v_gene: TRBV4-2; j_gene: TRBJ1-2; CDR3nt: TGTGCCAGCAGCCAAGATGGAGCAGGGCGGTATGGCTACACCTTC; CDR3aa: CASSQDGAGRYGYTF
len: 16; d_gene: TRBD2; abundance: .; v_gene: TRBV7-2; j_gene: TRBJ2-3; CDR3nt: TGTGCCAGCAGCTTAGGGGCTAGCGGGACCACAGATACGCAGTATTTT; CDR3aa: CASSLGASGTTDTQYF
len: 13; d_gene: .; abundance: .; v_gene: TRBV28; j_gene: TRBJ1-2; CDR3nt: TGTGCCAGCCAAAAACAGGGTAACTATGGCTACACCTTC; CDR3aa: CASQKQGNYGYTF
len: 14; d_gene: .; abundance: .; v_gene: TRBV6-1; j_gene: TRBJ1-6; CDR3nt: TGTGCCAGCACATCGGGGGCGTTGGATTCACCCCTCCACTTT; CDR3aa: CASTSGALDSPLHF
len: 15; d_gene: .; abundance: .; v_gene: TRBV5-6; j_gene: TRBJ2-7; CDR3nt: TGTGCCAGCAGTTCCCGCGCACAGTTGCCCTACGAGCAGTACTTC; CDR3aa: CASSSRAQLPYEQYF
len: 14; d_gene: TRBD1; abundance: .; v_gene: TRBV4-3; j_gene: TRBJ1-4; CDR3nt: TGCGCCAGCAGCCAAGGAGGGACAGATGAAAAACTGTTTTTT; CDR3aa: CASSQGGTDEKLFF
len: 16; d_gene: .; abundance: .; v_gene: TRBV6-6; j_gene: TRBJ2-4; CDR3nt: TGTGCCAGCAGTTACCCTCAAAGGGAGGATCGAAACATTCAGTACTTC; CDR3aa: CASSYPQREDRNIQYF
len: 11; d_gene: .; abundance: .; v_gene: TRBV4-3; j_gene: TRBJ2-1; CDR3nt: TGCGCCAGCCCCTTAGGGAATGAGCAGTTCTTC; CDR3aa: CASPLGNEQFF
len: 15; d_gene: TRBD2; abundance: .; v_gene: TRBV7-3; j_gene: TRBJ2-1; CDR3nt: TGTGCCAGCAGCTTAGGGGGGACTAGCGGAAATGAGCAGTTCTTC; CDR3aa: CASSLGGTSGNEQFF
len: 14; d_gene: .; abundance: .; v_gene: TRBV13; j_gene: TRBJ2-7; CDR3nt: TGTGCCAGCAGCTTCCGGGACACCTCCTACGAGCAGTACTTC; CDR3aa: CASSFRDTSYEQYF
len: 17; d_gene: TRBD1; abundance: .; v_gene: TRBV9; j_gene: TRBJ2-1; CDR3nt: TGTGCCAGCACCCCCCCCCACGGGACAGGGTCCTACAATGAGCAGTTCTTC; CDR3aa: CASTPPHGTGSYNEQFF
len: 13; d_gene: .; abundance: .; v_gene: TRBV2; j_gene: TRBJ1-6; CDR3nt: TGTGCCAGCACGGGGGAAGGAAATTCACCCCTCCACTTT; CDR3aa: CASTGEGNSPLHF
len: 14; d_gene: TRBD1; abundance: .; v_gene: TRBV29-1; j_gene: TRBJ1-1; CDR3nt: TGCAGCGTGGAGATACAGGGGATGGGCACTGAAGCTTTCTTT; CDR3aa: CSVEIQGMGTEAFF
len: 15; d_gene: .; abundance: few; v_gene: TRBV7-9; j_gene: TRBJ2-3; CDR3nt: TGTGCCAGCAGCTCACCTGGATTAACCACTGATACGCAGTATTTT; CDR3aa: CASSSPGLTTDTQYF
len: 16; d_gene: .; abundance: .; v_gene: TRBV7-6; j_gene: TRBJ2-7; CDR3nt: TGTGCCAGCAGCTTAGGGTCTACAGGAAGACGGTACGAGCAGTACTTC; CDR3aa: CASSLGSTGRRYEQYF
len: 14; d_gene: .; abundance: .; v_gene: TRBV21-1; j_gene: TRBJ1-1; CDR3nt: TGTGCCAGCAGCAAAGGGAAGGGGGGGACTGAAGCTTTCTTT; CDR3aa: CASSKGKGGTEAFF
len: 15; d_gene: .; abundance: .; v_gene: TRBV19; j_gene: TRBJ2-5; CDR3nt: TGTGCCAGTAGTAGTGCAGGGATAGCGTGGGAGACCCAGTACTTC; CDR3aa: CASSSAGIAWETQYF
len: 15; d_gene: TRBD2; abundance: .; v_gene: TRBV5-1; j_gene: TRBJ2-3; CDR3nt: TGCGCCAGCAGCTTTGCGGGGGTGAGCACAGATACGCAGTATTTT; CDR3aa: CASSFAGVSTDTQYF
len: 16; d_gene: TRBD1; abundance: .; v_gene: TRBV7-9; j_gene: TRBJ1-1; CDR3nt: TGTGCCAGCAGCCCCTCCCGGGGACAGGGTAGCACTGAAGCTTTCTTT; CDR3aa: CASSPSRGQGSTEAFF
len: 14; d_gene: .; abundance: .; v_gene: TRBV6-5; j_gene: TRBJ1-2; CDR3nt: TGTGCCAGCAGTCCAATTGAGCGCGGCCCTGGCTACACCTTC; CDR3aa: CASSPIERGPGYTF
len: 13; d_gene: .; abundance: .; v_gene: TRBV7-2; j_gene: TRBJ1-5; CDR3nt: TGTGCCAGCAGGAGGTCCCTCAATCAGCCCCAGCATTTT; CDR3aa: CASRRSLNQPQHF
len: 13; d_gene: .; abundance: .; v_gene: TRBV11-1; j_gene: TRBJ2-7; CDR3nt: TGTGCCAGCAGCTCGGGCCAGCGCGACGAGCAGTACTTC; CDR3aa: CASSSGQRDEQYF
len: 14; d_gene: TRBD1; abundance: .; v_gene: TRBV11-3; j_gene: TRBJ1-1; CDR3nt: TGTGCCAGCACCTGGACAGGGATAAACACTGAAGCTTTCTTT; CDR3aa: CASTWTGINTEAFF
len: 14; d_gene: .; abundance: .; v_gene: TRBV5-4; j_gene: TRBJ2-3; CDR3nt: TGTGCCAGCAGCCGCCGGCAGCCCACAGATACGCAGTATTTT; CDR3aa: CASSRRQPTDTQYF
len: 15; d_gene: .; abundance: .; v_gene: TRBV7-2; j_gene: TRBJ1-5; CDR3nt: TGTGCCAGCAGCTTTGGTCAGGGTTCCAATCAGCCCCAGCATTTT; CDR3aa: CASSFGQGSNQPQHF
len: 16; d_gene: TRBD1; abundance: once; v_gene: TRBV5-6; j_gene: TRBJ1-4; CDR3nt: TGTGCCAGCAGCTTGGCCAAATGGGACAGTAATGAAAAACTGTTTTTT; CDR3aa: CASSLAKWDSNEKLFF
len: 19; d_gene: .; abundance: .; v_gene: TRBV11-2; j_gene: TRBJ1-4; CDR3nt: TGTGCCAGCAGCTCAATCCAAGCAGGGGAATCTTGGCGTATGGAAAAACTGTTTTTT; CDR3aa: CASSSIQAGESWRMEKLFF
len: 19; d_gene: TRBD2; abundance: .; v_gene: TRBV15; j_gene: TRBJ2-7; CDR3nt: TGTGCCACCAGCAGTGCCCCTGCGGGGGGGCGTTTATTTTCTTACGAGCAGTACTTC; CDR3aa: CATSSAPAGGRLFSYEQYF
len: 12; d_gene: .; abundance: .; v_gene: TRBV7-6; j_gene: TRBJ2-7; CDR3nt: TGTGCCAGCAGCTTAGGCTCCTACGAGCAGTACTTC; CDR3aa: CASSLGSYEQYF
len: 12; d_gene: .; abundance: .; v_gene: TRBV18; j_gene: TRBJ2-1; CDR3nt: TGTGCCAGCTCACCTACAATCAATGAGCAGTTCTTC; CDR3aa: CASSPTINEQFF